This T cell receptor (beta chain) was captured by sequencing in a study of shared clonotypes between healthy human individuals. Study context: CD8 memory received one plate per donor, CD8 naive two, CD4 memory three and CD4 naive three.

Terminally differentiated effector memory CD45RA+ cells were excluded from the naive CD8 cells, which were CD45RO-negative and positively selected for CCR7. The study drew all its donors from Caucasian adults living in Nashville, Tennessee. The CDR3 runs to 21 residues. Produced via immunoSEQ multiplex PCR; TCRdb's table is partial and in-frame only. This sample has roughly 850,000 clones, with approximately 97% found just once. The clonotype was recovered from a man aged 30 to 45 in good health. V gene TRBV21-1 combines with J gene TRBJ2-3; the table's D call, TRBD2, has no DNA check behind it. TRBV21-1 is deemed a pseudogene. The sequencing input was naive CD8+ T cells sorted from blood. The CDR3 sequence is CASSKGKGTSGSSKYTDTQYF. CDR3 sequence (DNA): TGTGCCAGCAGCAAAGGAAAGGGAACTAGCGGGAGTTCCAAATACACAGATACGCAGTATTTT.